This is a list of T cell receptor beta chains from one sample in a study of OX40 agonist ivuxolimab in advanced cancers. Here immunoSEQ multiplex PCR was the method, and the copy in TCRdb shows in-frame clones only, minus some. The data contain around 44,000 clones, around 92% of them singletons. The sequencing here drew on CD4+ or CD8+ T cells sorted from blood, taken in a trial of the OX40 agonist ivuxolimab. The receptors stem from an adult with an advanced solid tumor such as melanoma, head and neck, liver or kidney cancer. Each CDR3 is given with its conserved first and last residue. D genes are given only for firm matches.

CDR3aa,CDR3nt,j_gene,len,d_gene,v_gene
CASSLEVNTDTQYF,TGTGCCAGCAGCTTGGAGGTGAACACAGATACGCAGTATTTT,TRBJ2-3,14,.,TRBV5-5
CASSSGLAGGYVWDTQYF,TGTGCCAGCAGCTCTGGACTAGCGGGGGGATACGTGTGGGATACGCAGTATTTT,TRBJ2-3,18,TRBD2,TRBV5-6
CASSQDGSTGARDTQYF,TGTGCCAGCAGCCAAGATGGGTCGACAGGGGCTCGGGATACGCAGTATTTT,TRBJ2-3,17,TRBD1,TRBV4-2
CASSLDSRPYGYTF,TGTGCCAGCAGTTTGGACAGTCGACCCTATGGCTACACCTTC,TRBJ1-2,14,.,TRBV6-5
CASSPRWSDTQYF,TGTGCCAGCAGCCCCAGGTGGTCAGATACGCAGTATTTT,TRBJ2-3,13,.,TRBV7-2
CASSLQSMNTEAFF,TGTGCCAGCAGCCTCCAGTCGATGAACACTGAAGCTTTCTTT,TRBJ1-1,14,.,TRBV7-6
CAVKRRGQRFRSYEQYF,TGTGCCGTCAAACGCCGGGGACAACGCTTTCGCTCCTACGAGCAGTACTTC,TRBJ2-7,17,.,TRBV21-1
CASRLAGGSTDTQYF,TGTGCCAGCAGGCTAGCGGGGGGCAGCACAGATACGCAGTATTTT,TRBJ2-3,15,TRBD2,TRBV5-6
CASSLEGVSTDTQYF,TGCGCCAGCAGCTTGGAGGGGGTTTCCACAGATACGCAGTATTTT,TRBJ2-3,15,.,TRBV5-1
CASRARAGGETQYF,TGTGCCAGCAGAGCCAGGGCAGGAGGTGAGACCCAGTACTTC,TRBJ2-5,14,.,TRBV11-2
CATRDRGTDTQYF,TGTGCCACCCGGGACAGGGGCACAGATACGCAGTATTTT,TRBJ2-3,13,TRBD1,TRBV6-5
CASSPPGLADTQYF,TGTGCCAGCAGTCCACCGGGACTAGCAGATACGCAGTATTTT,TRBJ2-3,14,TRBD2,TRBV6-5
CASSYSTQDNQPQHF,TGTGCCAGCAGTTACTCAACACAGGACAACCAGCCCCAGCATTTT,TRBJ1-5,15,.,TRBV6-6
CASSPTGGRSPLHF,TGTGCCAGCAGCCCAACAGGGGGGAGGTCACCCCTCCACTTT,TRBJ1-6,14,TRBD1,TRBV7-3
CASSYTGGITEAFF,TGTGCCAGCAGTTACACAGGGGGCATCACTGAAGCTTTCTTT,TRBJ1-1,14,TRBD1,TRBV6-5